One sample yielded the 8 T cell receptor beta chains listed below, sequenced in a study of cytomegalovirus exposure and HLA in healthy donors. The PCR had 60 Vbeta and 13 Jbeta primers. Profiling relied on immunoSEQ multiplex PCR, and the TCRdb table lists in-frame clones only, not all of them. Seen here are 150,000 to 250,000 clones, 75% to 85% observed once, and the top ten hold around 2.3%. Sequenced sample: PBMCs. The receptors shown here come from a woman in her forties or fifties in good health and CMV-seronegative.

V is TRBV28 and J is TRBJ1-2; D gene uncertain. In germline, CDR1 is MDHEN, CDR2 SYDVKM. The CDR3 contains 14 residues. Trimming shortened V by 7 bases and J by 4 bases, and 16 bases separated the two germline ends. The CDR3 DNA is TGTGCCAGCACCTACGGGGATCTCGTCTATGGCTACACCTTC. This gives the protein CASTYGDLVYGYTF.

In DNA, the CDR3 is TGTGCCAGCAGTTCCGGGACAGGGAACACTGAAGCTTTCTTT. This gives the protein CASSSGTGNTEAFF. The gene calls are TRBV6-5 and TRBJ1-1, with 8 nucleotides matching TRBD1. The ends lost 4 bases at V and 1 base at J; junction bases unmatched: 2. Germline V gives CDR1 MNHEY, CDR2 SVGAGI. This CDR3 has 14 residues.

V and J are TRBV18 and TRBJ1-2; D unresolved. Trimming left V 2 bases short and J 8 bases short, with 18 bases between. The CDR3 loop spans 15 amino acids. Germline lookup yields CDR1 KGHSH and CDR2 LQKENI. The CDR3 bases are TGTGCCAGCTCACCAAGGTCAGCAGTAAGCGGCGGCTACACCTTC. Translation gives CASSPRSAVSGGYTF. Full variable domain (missing parts from reference TRBV18 and TRBJ1-2): NAGVMQNPRHLVRRRGQEARLRCSPMKGHSHVYWYRQLPEEGLKFMVYLQKENIIDESGMPKERFSAEFPKEGPSILRIQQVVRGDSAAYFCASSPRSAVSGGYTFGSGTRLTVV.

The chain combines TRBV4-1 with TRBJ2-1, with D possibly being TRBD1 (5 bases). Germline CDR1 reads MGHRA; CDR2 reads YSYEKL. V gave up 1 base and J gave up 2 bases, with 9 bases separating them. The CDR3 is made up of 15 amino acids. CDR3 sequence: CASSQGWGTYNEQFF. The CDR3 nucleotides are TGCGCCAGCAGCCAAGGATGGGGCACCTACAATGAGCAGTTCTTC.

This clone occurred a few times. The rearrangement uses TRBV15 and TRBJ2-1; weak D call: TRBD2 (6 bases). This CDR3 comprises 15 residues. In germline, CDR1 is LNHNV, CDR2 YYDKDF (reference sequence). V was shortened by 2 bases and J by 6 bases, with 14 bases between the two germline ends. For the CDR3, the DNA is TGTGCCACCAGCAGATTAGCGGAGGGTATCAATGAGCAGTTCTTC. It is translated as CATSRLAEGINEQFF.

This chain connects TRBV28 to TRBJ2-3; 8 bases match TRBD1. The CDR3 has 16 amino acids. CDR1 is MDHEN, CDR2 SYDVKM, per germline. J gave up 5 bases and V 5 bases, and 12 bases lay outside the gene matches. CDR3 nucleotide sequence: TGTGCCAGCAGTCACAGGGGGTTAAGGGTGGGAGATACGCAGTATTTT. Amino acids: CASSHRGLRVGDTQYF.

This CDR3 reads CASSLVGSAQYF. As DNA, the CDR3 is TGTGCCAGCAGCTTAGTAGGGAGCGCCCAGTACTTC. V usage is TRBV7-2 and J usage is TRBJ2-5, with D maybe TRBD2 (5 bases). The CDR3 loop spans 12 amino acids. Germline V gene sequence: CDR1 SGHTA, CDR2 FQGNSA. V was trimmed by 1 base and J by 9 bases, leaving 9 bases between them.

This chain joins TRBV6-5 and TRBJ1-5; 8 bases are shared with TRBD1. Trimming cost V 2 bases and J 6 bases; bases outside gene matches: 6. CDR3 length: 15 amino acids. CDR1 is MNHEY and CDR2 is SVGAGI in the germline V gene. The CDR3 bases are TGTGCCAGCAGTTACACTCAGGGGGCCGGTCAGCCCCAGCATTTT. This codes for CASSYTQGAGQPQHF.